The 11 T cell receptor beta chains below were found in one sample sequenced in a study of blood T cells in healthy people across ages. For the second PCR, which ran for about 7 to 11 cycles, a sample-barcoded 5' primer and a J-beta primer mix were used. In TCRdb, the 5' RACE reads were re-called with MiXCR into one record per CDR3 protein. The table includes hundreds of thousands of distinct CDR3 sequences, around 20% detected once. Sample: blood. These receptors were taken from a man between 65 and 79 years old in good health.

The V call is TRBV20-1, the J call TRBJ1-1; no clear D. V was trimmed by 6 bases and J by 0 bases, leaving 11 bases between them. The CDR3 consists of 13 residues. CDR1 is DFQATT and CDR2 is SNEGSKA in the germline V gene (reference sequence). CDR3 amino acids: CSAPNLMNTEAFF. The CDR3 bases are TGCAGTGCGCCGAATCTCATGAACACTGAAGCTTTCTTT.

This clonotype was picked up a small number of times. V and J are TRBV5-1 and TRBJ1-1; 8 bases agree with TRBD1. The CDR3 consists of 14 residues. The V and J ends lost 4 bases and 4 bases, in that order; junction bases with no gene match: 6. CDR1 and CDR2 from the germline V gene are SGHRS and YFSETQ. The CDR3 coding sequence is TGCGCCAGCAGCACAGGACAGGGAACCACTGAAGCTTTCTTT. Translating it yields CASSTGQGTTEAFF.

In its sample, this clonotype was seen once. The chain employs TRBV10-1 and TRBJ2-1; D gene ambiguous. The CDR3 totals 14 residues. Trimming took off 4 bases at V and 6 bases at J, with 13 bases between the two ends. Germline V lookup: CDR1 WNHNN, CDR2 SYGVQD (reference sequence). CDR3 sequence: CASSALRLGNEQFF. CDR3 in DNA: TGCGCCAGCAGTGCCCTAAGGTTGGGCAATGAGCAGTTCTTC.

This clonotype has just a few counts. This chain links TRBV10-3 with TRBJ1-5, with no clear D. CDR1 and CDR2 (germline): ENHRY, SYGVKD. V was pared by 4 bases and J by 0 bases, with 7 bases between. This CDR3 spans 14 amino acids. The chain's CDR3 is CAISVQLSNQPQHF. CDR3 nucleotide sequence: TGTGCCATCAGTGTGCAACTTAGCAATCAGCCCCAGCATTTT.

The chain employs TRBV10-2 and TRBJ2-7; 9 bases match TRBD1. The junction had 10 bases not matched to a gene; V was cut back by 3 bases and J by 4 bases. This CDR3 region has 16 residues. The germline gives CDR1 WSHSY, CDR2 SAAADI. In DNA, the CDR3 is TGCGCCAGCAGTGATCCTGGACAGGGGACATTATACGAGCAGTACTTC. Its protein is CASSDPGQGTLYEQYF.

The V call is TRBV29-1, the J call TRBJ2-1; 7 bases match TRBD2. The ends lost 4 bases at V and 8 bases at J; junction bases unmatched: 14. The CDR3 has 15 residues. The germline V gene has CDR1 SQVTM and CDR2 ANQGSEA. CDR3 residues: CSVAETSRKPHEQFF. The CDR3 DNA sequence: TGCAGCGTTGCGGAGACTAGCCGAAAACCTCATGAGCAGTTCTTC.

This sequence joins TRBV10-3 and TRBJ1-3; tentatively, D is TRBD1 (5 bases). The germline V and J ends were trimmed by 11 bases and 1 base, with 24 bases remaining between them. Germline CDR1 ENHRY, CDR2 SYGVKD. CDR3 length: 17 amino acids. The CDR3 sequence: CASMGRDLGKSGNTIYF. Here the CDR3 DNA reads TGTGCCTCTATGGGGCGGGACCTGGGGAAATCTGGAAACACCATATATTTT.

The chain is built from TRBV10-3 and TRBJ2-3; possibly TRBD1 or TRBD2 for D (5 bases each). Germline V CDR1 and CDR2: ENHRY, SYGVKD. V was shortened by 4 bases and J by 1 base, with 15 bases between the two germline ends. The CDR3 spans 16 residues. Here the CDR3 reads CAISATGTGGTDTQYF. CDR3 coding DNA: TGTGCCATCAGTGCAACTGGGACCGGCGGCACAGATACGCAGTATTTT.

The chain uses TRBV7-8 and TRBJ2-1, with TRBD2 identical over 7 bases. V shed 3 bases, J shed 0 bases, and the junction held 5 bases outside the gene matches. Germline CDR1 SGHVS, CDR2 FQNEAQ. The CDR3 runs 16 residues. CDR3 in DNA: TGTGCCAGCAGCTTCCAAAGCGGGAACTCCTACAATGAGCAGTTCTTC. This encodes CASSFQSGNSYNEQFF.

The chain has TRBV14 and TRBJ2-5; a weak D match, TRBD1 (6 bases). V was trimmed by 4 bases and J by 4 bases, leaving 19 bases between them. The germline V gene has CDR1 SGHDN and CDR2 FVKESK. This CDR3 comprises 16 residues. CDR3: CASSLSGGWRSETQYF. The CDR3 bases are TGTGCCAGCAGCCTGAGTGGGGGCTGGAGGTCAGAGACCCAGTACTTC.

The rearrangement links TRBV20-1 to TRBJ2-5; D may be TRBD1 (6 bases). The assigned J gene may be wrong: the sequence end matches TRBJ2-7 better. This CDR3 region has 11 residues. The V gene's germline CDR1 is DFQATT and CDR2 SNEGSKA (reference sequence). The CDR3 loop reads CSARSRGEQYF. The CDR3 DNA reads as TGCAGTGCTAGGTCCAGGGGCGAGCAGTACTTC.